These 23 T cell receptor beta chains came from one sample sequenced in a study of blood T cell repertoires in COVID-19. Here immunoSEQ multiplex PCR was the method, and the copy in TCRdb shows in-frame clones only, minus some. The sample holds 200,000 to 300,000 clones, around 87% seen once. Input material: peripheral blood. Receptor source: a woman aged 40 to 55 who had recovered from COVID-19.

V gene TRBV5-5 combines with J gene TRBJ1-2; D is unresolved. V lost 0 bases and J lost 4, with 10 bases in between. The CDR3 consists of 14 residues. Germline CDR1 is SGHKS and CDR2 is YYEKEE (reference sequence). The CDR3 DNA follows: TGTGCCAGCAGCTTGGGTGGGAGGGCCTATGGCTACACCTTC. Its translation is CASSLGGRAYGYTF.

CDR3 amino acids: CASSLVGTGEGYTF. Here the CDR3 DNA reads TGTGCCAGCAGCTTAGTCGGGACAGGGGAGGGCTACACCTTC. The chain couples TRBV11-2 to TRBJ1-2, with 10 positions matching TRBD1. Trimming at V came to 1 base and at J to 8 bases, leaving 4 bases not matched to a gene. Germline CDR1 is SGHAT and CDR2 is FQNNGV. The CDR3 loop spans 14 amino acids.

The chain joins TRBV12-3 or TRBV12-4 to TRBJ1-5; D not resolved. This CDR3 spans 13 amino acids. The V and J ends lost 6 bases and 5 bases respectively, with 11 bases between them. The CDR3 loop reads CASSILGHQPQHF. In DNA, the CDR3 is TGTGCCAGCAGCATTCTTGGGCATCAGCCCCAGCATTTT.

The J gene is TRBJ1-2, the V gene TRBV14; D gene unclear. This CDR3 contains 15 residues. Between the trimmed V and J ends, which lost 3 bases and 8 bases, there was a span of 19 bases. Germline values: CDR1 SGHDN, CDR2 FVKESK. The CDR3 bases are TGTGCCAGCAGCCAGTTAGCTTATTCCGCGGGAGGCTACACCTTC. This gives the protein CASSQLAYSAGGYTF.

This clone was seen just once. V and J are TRBV4-1 and TRBJ2-5, with 7 bases lining up with TRBD2. The junction had 7 bases not matched to a gene; V was cut back by 0 bases and J by 3 bases. Germline lookup yields CDR1 MGHRA and CDR2 YSYEKL. The CDR3 spans 16 residues. The CDR3 DNA reads as TGCGCCAGCAGCCAAGAGGGGAGGGGACGGAAAGAGACCCAGTACTTC. Its translation: CASSQEGRGRKETQYF.

This rearrangement joins TRBV5-6 to TRBJ2-1; 10 bases match TRBD2. Per germline, CDR1 SGHDT and CDR2 YYEEEE. This CDR3 comprises 17 residues. The V gene end was trimmed by 0 bases and the J gene end by 9 bases; junction bases not matched to a gene: 12. The CDR3 sequence is CASSLAGLAGVHGEQFF. For the CDR3, the DNA is TGTGCCAGCAGCTTGGCCGGCCTAGCGGGGGTCCATGGTGAGCAGTTCTTC.

The CDR3 bases are TGTGCCAGCAGCTCTGAGGTATCTGGAAACACCATATATTTT. It is translated as CASSSEVSGNTIYF. The rearrangement links TRBV5-4 to TRBJ1-3; no clear D. V was trimmed by 3 bases and J by 1 base, leaving 8 bases between them. The CDR3 length is 14 residues. The germline V gene encodes CDR1 SGHNT and CDR2 YYREEE (reference sequence).

The V and J genes are TRBV2 and TRBJ1-6, with TRBD1 matching over 9 bases. The CDR3 runs to 16 residues. CDR1 SNHLY and CDR2 FYNNEI come from the germline V gene. Germline trimming cut 7 bases from V and 7 bases from J; bases unmatched to any gene: 11. This chain's CDR3 is CASNSFWDRANSPLHF. The CDR3 DNA reads TGTGCCAGCAACTCTTTCTGGGACAGGGCCAATTCACCCCTCCACTTT.

This rearrangement joins TRBV29-1 to TRBJ2-3; D is possibly TRBD2 (7 bases). CDR1 is SQVTM, CDR2 ANQGSEA, per germline. The CDR3 totals 13 residues. V dropped 2 bases and J dropped 5 bases, with 11 bases sitting between them. Written as DNA, the CDR3 is TGCAGCGTTGAAAGGGGGGGCCGAGATACGCAGTATTTT. Protein product: CSVERGGRDTQYF.

The chain's CDR3 is CASSVGQAGYEQYF. In nucleotides, the CDR3 is TGTGCCAGCAGCGTAGGTCAAGCGGGATACGAGCAGTACTTC. This chain uses TRBV9 with TRBJ2-7; 7 nucleotides agree with TRBD2. The germline CDR1 and CDR2 sequences are SGDLS and YYNGEE. This CDR3 has 14 residues. Losses at the gene ends were 0 bases for V and 4 bases for J; bases not matched to a gene: 4. The full variable domain, in which reference TRBV9 and TRBJ2-7 provide the parts outside the CDR3, is DSGVTQTPKHLITATGQRVTLRCSPRSGDLSVYWYQQSLDQGLQFLIQYYNGEERAKGNILERFSAQQFPDLHSELNLSSLELGDSALYFCASSVGQAGYEQYFGPGTRLTVT.

The chain is built from TRBV5-4 and TRBJ2-1; TRBD1 matches at 9 bases. The CDR3 is 16 residues long. Per the germline V gene, CDR1 is SGHNT and CDR2 is YYREEE (reference sequence). V lost 3 bases and J lost 6; bases outside the gene matches: 10. The CDR3 nucleotides are TGTGCCAGCAGCTCGGAACCGGGACAGGGTATCAATGAGCAGTTCTTC. This encodes CASSSEPGQGINEQFF.

This chain joins TRBV29-1 and TRBJ2-5, with 7 bases fitting TRBD1. Germline CDR1 SQVTM, CDR2 ANQGSEA. The V segment lost 3 bases and the J segment 5 bases; nucleotides outside the gene matches: 9. This CDR3 region has 14 residues. Written as DNA, the CDR3 is TGCAGCGTTGATGGCAGGGGGAATTACGAGACCCAGTACTTC. Its protein is CSVDGRGNYETQYF.

The chain employs TRBV29-1 and TRBJ1-5; no clear D gene. This CDR3 has 14 residues. Deletions cut 1 base from V and 1 base from J, with 8 bases between. CDR1 SQVTM and CDR2 ANQGSEA come from the germline V gene. CDR3 protein: CSVEVAGSNQPQHF. The DNA for the CDR3 is TGCAGCGTTGAAGTAGCCGGGAGCAATCAGCCCCAGCATTTT.

V gene TRBV30 combines with J gene TRBJ1-5; D gene unclear. V was clipped by 5 bases and J by 5 bases, with 13 bases between them. Germline V gene lookup returns CDR1 GTSNPN and CDR2 SVGIG (reference sequence). This CDR3 has 13 amino acids. The CDR3 DNA follows: TGTGCCTGGGGGGAGGGCGGTCATCAGCCCCAGCATTTT. It yields the protein CAWGEGGHQPQHF.

The chain is built from TRBV9 and TRBJ1-1, with a tentative D call TRBD1 (5 bases). The CDR3 spans 13 residues. Trimming pared 7 bases from V and 8 bases from J, leaving 18 bases between. Germline V lookup: CDR1 SGDLS, CDR2 YYNGEE. The CDR3 reads CASSSGWGREAFF. In DNA, the CDR3 is TGTGCCAGCTCCTCTGGCTGGGGCAGGGAAGCTTTCTTT. Filled out from reference TRBV9 and TRBJ1-1, the complete variable domain reads DSGVTQTPKHLITATGQRVTLRCSPRSGDLSVYWYQQSLDQGLQFLIQYYNGEERAKGNILERFSAQQFPDLHSELNLSSLELGDSALYFCASSSGWGREAFFGQGTRLTVV.

V and J are TRBV6-2 or TRBV6-3 and TRBJ2-1, with 7 bases that match TRBD1. Germline V gene lookup returns CDR1 MNHEY and CDR2 SVGEGT. This CDR3 spans 18 amino acids. With V trimmed by 4 bases and J by 0 bases, 12 bases remained unmatched. The CDR3 region has the DNA TGTGCCAGCAGTTCCCAAACCCGGACAGGCGTCTCCTACAATGAGCAGTTCTTC. Encoded protein: CASSSQTRTGVSYNEQFF.

The rearrangement joins TRBV6-5 to TRBJ2-5; the match to TRBD2 covers 13 bases. The CDR3 has 15 residues. With V trimmed by 6 bases and J by 2 bases, 3 bases remained unmatched. Germline assignment: CDR1 MNHEY and CDR2 SVGAGI. The CDR3 here is CASSLTSGGQETQYF. The DNA for the CDR3 is TGTGCCAGCAGCCTGACTAGCGGGGGGCAAGAGACCCAGTACTTC.

The chain uses TRBV5-4 and TRBJ2-5, with 8 bases aligning to TRBD1. The trim removed 4 bases at V and 0 bases at J, leaving 14 bases unmatched. CDR1 is SGHNT, CDR2 YYREEE, per germline (reference sequence). The CDR3 runs to 18 residues. CDR3 sequence reads: CASSQRTGLRVYQETQYF. The CDR3 region has the DNA TGTGCCAGCAGCCAAAGGACAGGGTTGAGGGTTTACCAAGAGACCCAGTACTTC.

This clone was counted many times. The J gene is TRBJ2-3, the V gene TRBV2; D call uncertain. The CDR3 length is 14 residues. Germline loops: CDR1 SNHLY, CDR2 FYNNEI. Trimming cost V 5 bases and J 1 base, with 10 bases left between them. In DNA form, the CDR3 reads TGTGCCAGCAGTACCGCCCCAGGCACAGATACGCAGTATTTT. This translates into CASSTAPGTDTQYF.

Comment on this clone: Given the absence of the conserved phenylalanine or tryptophan at the CDR3 end, a read error is likely. The DNA is left out, because the CDR3 cannot be placed on it with certainty; the CDR3 is given as TCRdb lists it. This chain links TRBV21-1 with TRBJ1-2; TRBD1, as called in the table, went unchecked against the DNA. TRBV21-1 is an annotated pseudogene. The CDR3 is 9 amino acids in total, end residues counted. The CDR3 spells CASIAGTAC.

The sample holds one count of this clone. Written as DNA, the CDR3 is TGTGCCAGCAGCCGGCGGGACTACATATACAATGAGCAGTTCTTC. Its translation is CASSRRDYIYNEQFF. The chain is built from TRBV7-8 and TRBJ2-1; TRBD2 aligns across 7 bases. The V and J ends lost 5 bases and 4 bases, in that order; junction bases with no gene match: 8. The CDR3 length is 15 residues. The germline CDR1 and CDR2 sequences are SGHVS and FQNEAQ.

This chain connects TRBV10-3 to TRBJ2-5, with D possibly TRBD2 on 5 matching bases. V was cut by 4 bases and J by 0 bases, with 12 bases left in between. This CDR3 has 15 amino acids. Germline-derived CDR1 and CDR2 are ENHRY and SYGVKD. Written as DNA, the CDR3 is TGTGCCATCAGTGGGGCGACCGGGGACCAAGAGACCCAGTACTTC. Residues: CAISGATGDQETQYF.

The gene calls are TRBV9 and TRBJ2-1, with 10 bases identical to TRBD2. Germline V gene sequence: CDR1 SGDLS, CDR2 YYNGEE. Losses at the gene ends were 0 bases for V and 9 bases for J; bases not matched to a gene: 12. The CDR3 has 17 residues. CDR3 bases: TGTGCCAGCAGCGTAGGATTCGGAGCGGGGGGGCTTGGTGAGCAGTTCTTC. Its translation: CASSVGFGAGGLGEQFF.